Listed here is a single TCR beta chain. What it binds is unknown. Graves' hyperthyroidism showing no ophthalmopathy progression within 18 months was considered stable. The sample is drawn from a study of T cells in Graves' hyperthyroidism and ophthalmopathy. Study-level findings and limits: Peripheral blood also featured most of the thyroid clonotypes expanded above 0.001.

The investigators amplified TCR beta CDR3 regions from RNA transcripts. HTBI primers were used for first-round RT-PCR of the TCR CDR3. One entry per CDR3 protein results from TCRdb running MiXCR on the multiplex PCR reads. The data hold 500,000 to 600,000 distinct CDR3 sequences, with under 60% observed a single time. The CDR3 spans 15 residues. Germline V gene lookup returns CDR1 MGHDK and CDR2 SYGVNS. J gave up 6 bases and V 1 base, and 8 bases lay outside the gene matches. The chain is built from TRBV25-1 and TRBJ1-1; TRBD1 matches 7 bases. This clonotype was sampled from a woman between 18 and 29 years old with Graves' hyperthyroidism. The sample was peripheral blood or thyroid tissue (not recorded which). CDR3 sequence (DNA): TGTGCCAGCAGTGAATTCGGGACAGTCAGTCCTGAAGCTTTCTTT. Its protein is CASSEFGTVSPEAFF. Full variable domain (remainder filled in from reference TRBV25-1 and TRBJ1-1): EADIYQTPRYLVIGTGKKITLECSQTMGHDKMYWYQQDPGMELHLIHYSYGVNSTEKGDLSSESTVSRIRTEHFPLTLESARPSHTSQYLCASSEFGTVSPEAFFGQGTRLTVV.